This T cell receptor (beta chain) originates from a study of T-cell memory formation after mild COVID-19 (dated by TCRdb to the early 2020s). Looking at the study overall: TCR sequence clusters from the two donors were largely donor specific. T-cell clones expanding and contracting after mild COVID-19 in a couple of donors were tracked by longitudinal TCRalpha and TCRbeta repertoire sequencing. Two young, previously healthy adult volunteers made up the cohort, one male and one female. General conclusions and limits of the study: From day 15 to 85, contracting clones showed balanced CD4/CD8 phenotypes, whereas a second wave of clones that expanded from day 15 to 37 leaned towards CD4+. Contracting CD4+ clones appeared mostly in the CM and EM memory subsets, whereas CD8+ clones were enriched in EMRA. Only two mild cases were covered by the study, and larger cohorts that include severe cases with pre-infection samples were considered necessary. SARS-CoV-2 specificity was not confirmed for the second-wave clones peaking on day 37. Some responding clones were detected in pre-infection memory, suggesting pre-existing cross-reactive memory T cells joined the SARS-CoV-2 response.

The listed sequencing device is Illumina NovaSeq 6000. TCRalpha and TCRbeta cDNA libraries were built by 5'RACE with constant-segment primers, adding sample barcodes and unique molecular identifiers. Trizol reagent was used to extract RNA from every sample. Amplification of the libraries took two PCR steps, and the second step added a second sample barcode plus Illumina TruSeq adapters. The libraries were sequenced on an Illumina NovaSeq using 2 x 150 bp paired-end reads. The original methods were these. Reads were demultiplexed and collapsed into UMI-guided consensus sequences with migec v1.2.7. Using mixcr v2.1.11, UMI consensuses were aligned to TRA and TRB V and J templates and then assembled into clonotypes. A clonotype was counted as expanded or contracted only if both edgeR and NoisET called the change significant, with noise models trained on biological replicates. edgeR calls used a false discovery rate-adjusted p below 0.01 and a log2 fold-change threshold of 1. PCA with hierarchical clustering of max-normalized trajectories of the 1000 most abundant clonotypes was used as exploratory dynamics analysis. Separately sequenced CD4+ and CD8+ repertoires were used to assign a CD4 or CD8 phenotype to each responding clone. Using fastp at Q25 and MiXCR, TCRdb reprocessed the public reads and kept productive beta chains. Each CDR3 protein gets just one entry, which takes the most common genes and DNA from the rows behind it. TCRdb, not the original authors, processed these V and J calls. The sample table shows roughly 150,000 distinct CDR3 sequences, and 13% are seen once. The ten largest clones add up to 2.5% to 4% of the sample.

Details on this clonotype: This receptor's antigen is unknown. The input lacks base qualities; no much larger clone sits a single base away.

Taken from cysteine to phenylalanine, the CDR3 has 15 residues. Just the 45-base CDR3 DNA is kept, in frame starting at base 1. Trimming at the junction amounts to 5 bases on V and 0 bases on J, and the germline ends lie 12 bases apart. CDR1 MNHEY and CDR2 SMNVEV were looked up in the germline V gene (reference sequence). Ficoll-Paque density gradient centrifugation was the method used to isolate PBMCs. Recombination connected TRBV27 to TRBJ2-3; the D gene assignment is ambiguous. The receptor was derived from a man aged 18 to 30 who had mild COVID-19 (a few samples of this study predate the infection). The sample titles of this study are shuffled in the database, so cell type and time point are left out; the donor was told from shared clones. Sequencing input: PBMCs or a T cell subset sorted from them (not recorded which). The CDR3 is CASSEERLSTDTQYF. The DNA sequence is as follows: TGTGCCAGCAGTGAGGAAAGACTCAGCACAGATACGCAGTATTTT.